This T cell receptor (beta chain) stems from a study of blood T cell repertoires in COVID-19. The overall study: Samples taken during acute and convalescent COVID-19 were collected in the United States, Italy and Spain.

The CDR3 is 14 residues long. Looked up from germline, CDR1 is MNHEY and CDR2 is SVGAGI. V was pared by 7 bases and J by 5 bases, with 17 bases between. The table lists this clone with a few counts. Per the original data handling: Estimation of nucleated cell counts was performed using reference gene primer amplification. Clones were sequenced by immunoSEQ multiplex PCR, and TCRdb holds only the in-frame ones, with some missing. V and J calls and clone size are given by that table; D and trimming were obtained from the DNA. The sample shows approximately 75,000 clones, approximately 88% of them seen only once.

The source material was peripheral blood. The J gene is TRBJ2-5, the V gene TRBV6-5; a possible D gene is TRBD2 (6 bases). The TCR was taken from a man aged 45-60 years with acute or convalescent COVID-19. The CDR3 region is CASTAMRGGETQYF. The CDR3, as DNA: TGTGCCAGCACCGCCATGCGTGGAGGGGAGACCCAGTACTTC.